This TCR beta chain appears in the sequencing data of a study of PD-L1 blockade in urothelial cancer (TCRdb year 2017). With respect to the entire study: All patients started therapy at some point between 2014 and 2016 and received atezolizumab 1,200 mg intravenously every 3 weeks. Progression-free survival longer than 6 months counted as durable clinical benefit, and TCR features were additionally tested against both progression-free and overall survival. Durable clinical benefit was achieved by nine patients but not by the remaining 20. Pretreatment blood TCR-seq was available for about 27 patients, at least one posttreatment blood collection was obtained for some 24 patients, and tumor TCR-seq was available for some 24 patients. About 90% of the roughly 29 patients were males with bladder-origin urothelial cancer, and 18 of 29 reported a prior smoking history. Blood samples were analyzed at two time points: 3 weeks after treatment start (second dose) and 6 weeks after treatment start. In the same patients, whole exome sequencing and RNA sequencing of pretreatment tumors were performed in addition to TCR sequencing. TCR sequencing covered pretreatment tumor samples and matched, serially collected peripheral blood taken before and after atezolizumab treatment. Patients had an ECOG performance status of 0 or 1 and had received between 0 and 3 prior chemotherapy regimens. Blood samples gave median yields of around 140,000 T cells and approximately 80,000 unique TCRs, along with a median clonality of approximately 0.084. The study was an exploratory multi-omic analysis of somatic, immune and clinical correlates of response to PD-L1 blockade with atezolizumab in urothelial cancer. The full study reports these points: At 3 weeks after the start of treatment, tumor-associated TCR clones in peripheral blood had expanded more in patients with durable benefit (n ≈ 24, p = 0.022). Improved progression-free and overall survival was found to be associated with pretreatment peripheral blood TCR clonality below the median. Small sample size (n ≈ 29) and many exploratory analyses mean the results are intended to be hypothesis-generating.

Synthetic TCR analog templates were spiked into each PCR to estimate absolute template abundance from read counts. The immunoSEQ assay used bias-controlled V and J gene primers to amplify TCRbeta CDR3 regions from genomic DNA. Rearranged TCRbeta segments were sequenced at approximately 20X coverage. Per the original workflow: Clustering was used to correct sequencing errors, and CDR3s were annotated against IMGT so that V, D and J genes could be assigned. Downstream analyses used only productive TCRbeta rearrangements, leaving out any out-of-frame or stop-codon sequences. To compute clonality, Shannon entropy was normalized by the log of the number of unique productive sequences and then subtracted from one. Clones differing between time points or between blood and tumor were identified by Fisher's exact test with Benjamini-Hochberg correction at adjusted p below 0.01. TCRdb took over this immuneACCESS table, retaining in-frame rearrangements with V and J assigned. Such tables are incomplete; in checked studies, under half of the missing clones stem from an unresolved V gene, and the remainder is unexplained. That table gives V, J and clone size, and the DNA gave D and trimming. For this sample the table gives roughly 63,000 clones, of which 80% to 85% were detected only once. About 2.9% of the sample is in the top ten clones.

CDR1 and CDR2 were assigned from the germline V gene as SGHAT and FQNNGV. The CDR3 runs 15 amino acids, cysteine and phenylalanine included. This entry keeps only the CDR3 DNA: 45 bases, framed from base 1. V is shortened by 1 base, J by 5 bases, and the region joining them spans 14 bases. This clone occurred a few times. Its specific antigen is unknown. No base qualities exist here, and no much larger clone lies one base off it. The intended sense of this specimen's time point label: pretreatment peripheral blood. The cohort included about 29 patients with locally advanced or metastatic urothelial carcinoma who were treated at Memorial Sloan Kettering on a trial protocol. Peripheral blood mononuclear cells were collected pretreatment and during treatment, with between 1 and 8 total time points per patient. The Qiagen DNeasy Blood extraction kit was used to purify genomic DNA from total PBMCs and from tumor samples. PBMCs were collected pretreatment and during treatment and were isolated and stored as previously described.

The chain is made from TRBV11-2 and TRBJ2-5, with TRBD2 perhaps the D gene, on 6 matching bases. Sequences were derived from PBMCs, sampled around atezolizumab (anti-PD-L1) treatment. The source is a man aged 65-85 years with urothelial cancer. The DNA sequence follows: TGTGCCAGCAGCTTAGTGGGGGGAGGATGGGAGACCCAGTACTTC. The resulting protein is CASSLVGGGWETQYF.